The T cell receptor beta chain described here comes from a study of T cell responses to AZD1222 COVID-19 vaccine. Concerning this clone itself: Its target is not known.

The ends were cut back, 4 bases at V and 6 bases at J, with 7 bases in the middle. The CDR3 runs 11 residues. Germline assignment: CDR1 SGHTA and CDR2 FQGNSA. Regarding the study as a whole: Following two doses of AZD1222, Spike-specific TCR breadth and depth rose. Females made up more of the donors, who were largely white British, and clonal diversity may have come out too low.

Produced via immunoSEQ multiplex PCR; TCRdb's table is partial and in-frame only. The table lists roughly 92,000 clones, roughly 89% of them singletons. The material sequenced was peripheral blood, taken 28 days after the second AZD1222 dose. The V gene is TRBV7-2, the J gene TRBJ2-7; no firm D call. The receptor was derived from an adult who received the AZD1222 COVID-19 vaccine. CDR3 residues: CASSSLTEQYF. As DNA, the CDR3 is TGTGCCAGCAGCTCTTTAACCGAGCAGTACTTC.